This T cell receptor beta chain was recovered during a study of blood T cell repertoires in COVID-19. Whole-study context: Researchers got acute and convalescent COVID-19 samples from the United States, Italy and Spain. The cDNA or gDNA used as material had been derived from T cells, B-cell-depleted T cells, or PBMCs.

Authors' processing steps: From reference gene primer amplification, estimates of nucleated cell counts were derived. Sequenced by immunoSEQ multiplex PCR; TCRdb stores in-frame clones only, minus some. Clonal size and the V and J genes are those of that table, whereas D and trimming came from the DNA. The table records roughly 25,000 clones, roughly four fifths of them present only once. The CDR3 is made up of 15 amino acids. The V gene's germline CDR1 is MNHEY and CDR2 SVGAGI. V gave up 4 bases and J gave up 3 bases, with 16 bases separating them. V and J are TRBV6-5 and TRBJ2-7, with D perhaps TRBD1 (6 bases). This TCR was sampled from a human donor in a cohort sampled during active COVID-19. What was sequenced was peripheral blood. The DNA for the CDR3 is TGTGCCAGCAGTTCCCCGATGACAGGAATCTACGAGCAGTACTTC. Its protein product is CASSSPMTGIYEQYF.